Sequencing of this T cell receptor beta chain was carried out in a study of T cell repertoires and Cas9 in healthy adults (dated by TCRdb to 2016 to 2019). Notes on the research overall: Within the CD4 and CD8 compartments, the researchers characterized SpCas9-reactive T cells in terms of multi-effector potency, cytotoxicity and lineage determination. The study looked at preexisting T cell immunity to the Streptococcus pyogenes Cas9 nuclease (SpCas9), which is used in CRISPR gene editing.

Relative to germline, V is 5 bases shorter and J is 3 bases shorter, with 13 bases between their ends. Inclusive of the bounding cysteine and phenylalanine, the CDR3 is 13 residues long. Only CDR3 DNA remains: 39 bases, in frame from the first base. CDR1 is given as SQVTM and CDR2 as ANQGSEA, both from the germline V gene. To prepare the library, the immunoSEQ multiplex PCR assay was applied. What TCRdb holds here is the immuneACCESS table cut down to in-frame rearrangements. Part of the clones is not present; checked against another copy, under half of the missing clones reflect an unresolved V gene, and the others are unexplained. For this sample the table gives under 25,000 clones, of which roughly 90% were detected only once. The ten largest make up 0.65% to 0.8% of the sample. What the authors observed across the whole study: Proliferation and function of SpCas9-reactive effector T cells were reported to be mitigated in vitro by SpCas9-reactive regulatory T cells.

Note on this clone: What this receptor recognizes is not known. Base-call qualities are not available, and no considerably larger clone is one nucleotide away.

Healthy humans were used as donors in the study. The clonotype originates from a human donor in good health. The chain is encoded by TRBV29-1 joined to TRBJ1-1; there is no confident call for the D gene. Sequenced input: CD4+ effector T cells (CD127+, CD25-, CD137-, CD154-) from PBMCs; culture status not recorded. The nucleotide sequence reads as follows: TGCAGCGTTTTCCAGGCTTCGGACACTGAAGCTTTCTTT. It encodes CSVFQASDTEAFF.